This entry lists 7 T cell receptor beta chains sequenced from one sample in a study of shared clonotypes between healthy human individuals. Generated by immunoSEQ multiplex PCR, the TCRdb table keeps only in-frame clones and is missing some. The data contain a few million clones, 85% to 95% of them seen just once; the ten biggest clones take up 0.39%. What was sequenced was naive CD4+ T cells from PBMCs. This sample's subset: CD45RA+ positively selected. These receptors originate from a man aged 18 to 29 in good health. Some clones in this sample may be carry-over from other donors' samples.

This clone is a singleton in its sample. The V and J genes are TRBV28 and TRBJ1-2; D possibly corresponds to TRBD1 (5 bases). Germline CDR1 reads MDHEN; CDR2 reads SYDVKM. Deletions cut 7 bases from V and 5 bases from J, with 17 bases between. The length of the CDR3 is 14 residues. The CDR3 bases are TGTGCCAGCACTAAATTCAGGGTTTCTTATGGCTACACCTTC. The encoded protein is CASTKFRVSYGYTF.

This sequence joins TRBV28 and TRBJ2-3, with TRBD2 identical over 7 bases. This CDR3 has 16 residues. Germline CDR1 reads MDHEN; CDR2 reads SYDVKM. The junction had 9 bases not matched to a gene; V was cut back by 6 bases and J by 0 bases. CDR3 nucleotides: TGTGCCAGCAGCCAATCCTCGGGGGGTAGCACAGATACGCAGTATTTT. Translating it yields CASSQSSGGSTDTQYF.

This chain links TRBV18 with TRBJ2-1; 9 positions match TRBD2. The germline V gene has CDR1 KGHSH and CDR2 LQKENI. The CDR3 is 14 amino acids. J gave up 6 bases and V 4 bases, and 4 bases lay outside the gene matches. In nucleotides, the CDR3 is TGTGCCAGCTCACTGGGACTAGCCGTCAATGAGCAGTTCTTC. Translation gives CASSLGLAVNEQFF.

The chain joins TRBV29-1 to TRBJ1-1; tentatively, D is TRBD1 (5 bases). Germline V gives CDR1 SQVTM, CDR2 ANQGSEA. The CDR3 contains 14 residues. Trimming stripped 7 bases from V and 6 bases from J, with 21 bases between. This CDR3 reads CSARGWGRESEAFF. As DNA, the CDR3 is TGCAGCGCCCGTGGATGGGGCAGGGAGTCTGAAGCTTTCTTT.

The chain employs TRBV12-5 and TRBJ2-1; possibly TRBD1 for D (5 bases). This CDR3 region has 16 residues. V gave up 3 bases and J gave up 4 bases, with 16 bases separating them. Looked up from germline, CDR1 is LGHNT and CDR2 is FRNRAP. CDR3 region: CASGFTVQGLYNEQFF. The CDR3 DNA reads as TGTGCTAGTGGTTTCACAGTCCAGGGCCTTTACAATGAGCAGTTCTTC.

The chain couples TRBV2 to TRBJ2-3; D gene unclear. The germline V and J ends were trimmed by 7 bases and 0 bases, with 8 bases remaining between them. This CDR3 contains 13 residues. Germline-derived CDR1 and CDR2 are SNHLY and FYNNEI. CDR3 loop: CASNQISTDTQYF. The DNA of the CDR3 is TGTGCCAGCAACCAGATTAGCACAGATACGCAGTATTTT.

The rearrangement uses TRBV9 and TRBJ2-3; 10 nucleotides align to TRBD2. CDR1 SGDLS and CDR2 YYNGEE come from the germline V gene. Trimming cost V 0 bases and J 6 bases; bases outside gene matches: 7. The CDR3 is 16 amino acids. The CDR3 DNA follows: TGTGCCAGCAGCGTAGGAGCGGGAGGGCCCGCGGATACGCAGTATTTT. Its translation: CASSVGAGGPADTQYF.